This T cell receptor (beta chain) came from a study of blood T cell repertoires in COVID-19. The protocol was immunoSEQ multiplex PCR, while the TCRdb copy is restricted to in-frame clones and leaves out a portion. The sample includes about 150,000 clones, under 95% of them seen just once. V lost 4 bases to trimming and J lost 6 bases, with 13 bases between them. CDR1 and CDR2 (germline): SEHNR, FQNEAQ (reference sequence). The CDR3 is 14 residues long. Specimen: peripheral blood. The clonotype was recovered from a man aged 45 to 65 with acute or convalescent COVID-19. The rearrangement joins TRBV7-9 to TRBJ1-5; the D is unclear. DNA for the CDR3: TGTGCCAGCAGCTCCTCGGGTATAATTCAGCCCCAGCATTTT. Translated: CASSSSGIIQPQHF.